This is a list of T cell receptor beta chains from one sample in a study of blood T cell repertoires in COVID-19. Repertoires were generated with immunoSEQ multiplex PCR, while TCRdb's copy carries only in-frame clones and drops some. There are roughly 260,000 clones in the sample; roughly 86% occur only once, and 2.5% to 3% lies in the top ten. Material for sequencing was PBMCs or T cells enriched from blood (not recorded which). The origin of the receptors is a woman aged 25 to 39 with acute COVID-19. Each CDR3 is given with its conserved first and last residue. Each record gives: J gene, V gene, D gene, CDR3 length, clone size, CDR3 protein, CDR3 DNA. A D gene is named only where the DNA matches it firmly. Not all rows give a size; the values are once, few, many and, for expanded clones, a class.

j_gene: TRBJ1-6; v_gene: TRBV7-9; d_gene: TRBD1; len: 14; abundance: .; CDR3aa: CASSLDHRGAPLHF; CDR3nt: TGTGCCAGCAGCTTAGACCACAGGGGGGCACCCCTCCACTTT
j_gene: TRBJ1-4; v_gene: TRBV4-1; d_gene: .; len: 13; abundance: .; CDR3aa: CASNRVPNEKLFF; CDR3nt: TGCGCCAGCAACCGGGTGCCTAATGAAAAACTGTTTTTT
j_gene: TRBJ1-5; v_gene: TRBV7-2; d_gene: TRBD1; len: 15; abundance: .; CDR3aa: CASSMGQYSNQPQHF; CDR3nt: TGTGCCAGCAGTATGGGACAGTATAGCAATCAGCCCCAGCATTTT
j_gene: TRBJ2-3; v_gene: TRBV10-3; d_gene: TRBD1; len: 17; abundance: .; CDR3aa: CAISAHSGTGGTDTQYF; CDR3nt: TGTGCCATCAGTGCCCACTCCGGGACAGGGGGCACAGATACGCAGTATTTT
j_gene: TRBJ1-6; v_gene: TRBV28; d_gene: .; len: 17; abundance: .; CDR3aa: CASSPAPGGSYNSPLHF; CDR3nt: TGTGCCAGCAGTCCGGCCCCGGGGGGATCCTATAATTCACCCCTCCACTTT
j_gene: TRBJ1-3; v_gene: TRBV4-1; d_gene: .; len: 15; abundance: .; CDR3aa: CASSQVEVFRNTIYF; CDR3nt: TGCGCCAGCAGCCAAGTAGAGGTCTTTCGAAACACCATATATTTT
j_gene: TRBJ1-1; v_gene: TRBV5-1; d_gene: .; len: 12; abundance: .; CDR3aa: CASSQGNTEAFF; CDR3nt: TGCGCCAGCAGTCAGGGGAACACTGAAGCTTTCTTT
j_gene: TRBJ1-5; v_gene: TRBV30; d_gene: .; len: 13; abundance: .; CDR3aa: CAWSSQDDQPQHF; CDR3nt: TGTGCCTGGAGTTCACAGGACGATCAGCCCCAGCATTTT
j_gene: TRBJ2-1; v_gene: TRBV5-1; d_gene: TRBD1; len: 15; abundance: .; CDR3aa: CASSQGQGSYNEQFF; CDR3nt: TGCGCCAGCAGCCAGGGACAGGGATCCTACAATGAGCAGTTCTTC
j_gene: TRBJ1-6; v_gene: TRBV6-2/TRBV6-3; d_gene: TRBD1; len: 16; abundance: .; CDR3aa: CASSDLGQGDNSPLHF; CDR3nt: TGTGCCAGCAGTGACCTCGGGCAGGGGGATAATTCACCCCTCCACTTT
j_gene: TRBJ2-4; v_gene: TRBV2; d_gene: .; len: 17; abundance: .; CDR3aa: CASRGEGGQGGKNIQYF; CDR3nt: TGTGCCAGCAGGGGCGAAGGCGGTCAGGGAGGCAAAAACATTCAGTACTTC
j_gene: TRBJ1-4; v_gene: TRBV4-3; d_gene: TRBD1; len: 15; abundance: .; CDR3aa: CASSPPRDRGGKLFF; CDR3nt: TGCGCCAGCAGCCCTCCCCGGGACAGGGGAGGAAAACTGTTTTTT
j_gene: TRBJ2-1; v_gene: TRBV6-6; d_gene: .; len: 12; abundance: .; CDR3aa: CASSYSRWEQFF; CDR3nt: TGTGCCAGCAGTTACTCCAGATGGGAGCAGTTCTTC
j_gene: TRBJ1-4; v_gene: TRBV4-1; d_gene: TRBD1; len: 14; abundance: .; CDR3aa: CASSQPDRVEKLFF; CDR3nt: TGCGCCAGCAGCCAACCTGACAGGGTTGAAAAACTGTTTTTT
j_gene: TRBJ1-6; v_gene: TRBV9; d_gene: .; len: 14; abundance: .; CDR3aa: CASSVDIYNSPLHF; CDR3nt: TGTGCCAGCAGCGTGGACATATATAATTCACCCCTCCACTTT
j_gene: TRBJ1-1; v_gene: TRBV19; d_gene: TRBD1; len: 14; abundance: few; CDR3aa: CASSRQGRDTEAFF; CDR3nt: TGTGCCAGTAGTAGACAGGGTAGGGACACTGAAGCTTTCTTT
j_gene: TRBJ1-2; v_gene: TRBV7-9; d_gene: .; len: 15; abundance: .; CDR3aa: CASSLQSREHYGYTF; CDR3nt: TGTGCCAGCAGCCTCCAGTCCCGGGAACACTATGGCTACACCTTC
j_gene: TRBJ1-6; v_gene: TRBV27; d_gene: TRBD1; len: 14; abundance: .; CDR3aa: CASSLDRGNSPLHF; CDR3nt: TGTGCCAGCAGTTTGGACAGGGGGAATTCACCCCTCCACTTT
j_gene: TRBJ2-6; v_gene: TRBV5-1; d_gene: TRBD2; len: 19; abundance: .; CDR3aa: CASSLVWLAGGPGANVLTF; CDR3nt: TGCGCCAGCAGCTTGGTTTGGCTAGCGGGGGGACCTGGGGCCAACGTCCTGACTTTC
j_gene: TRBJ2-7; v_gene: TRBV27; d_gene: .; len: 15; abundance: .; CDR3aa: CASSSEGVSAYEQYF; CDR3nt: TGTGCCAGCAGTTCCGAGGGGGTATCGGCCTACGAGCAGTACTTC
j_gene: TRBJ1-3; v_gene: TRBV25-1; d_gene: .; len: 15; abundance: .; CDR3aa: CASSVSAGKGNTIYF; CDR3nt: TGTGCCAGCAGTGTCAGTGCGGGGAAAGGAAACACCATATATTTT
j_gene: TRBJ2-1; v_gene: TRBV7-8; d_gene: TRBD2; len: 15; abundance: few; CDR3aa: CASSLGIAGVNEQFF; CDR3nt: TGTGCCAGCAGCTTAGGTATAGCGGGGGTAAATGAGCAGTTCTTC
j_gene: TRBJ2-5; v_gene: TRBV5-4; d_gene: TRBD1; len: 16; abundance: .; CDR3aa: CASSLYRDRGQETQYF; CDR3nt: TGTGCCAGCAGCCTTTACCGGGACAGGGGCCAAGAGACCCAGTACTTC
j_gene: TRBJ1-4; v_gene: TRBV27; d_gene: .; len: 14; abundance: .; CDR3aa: CASSPSVGLEKLFF; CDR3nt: TGTGCCAGCAGTCCCTCGGTGGGGCTTGAAAAACTGTTTTTT
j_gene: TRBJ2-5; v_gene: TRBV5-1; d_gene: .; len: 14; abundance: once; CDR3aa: CASSFSGPQETQYF; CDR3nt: TGCGCCAGCAGCTTCTCAGGGCCGCAAGAGACCCAGTACTTC
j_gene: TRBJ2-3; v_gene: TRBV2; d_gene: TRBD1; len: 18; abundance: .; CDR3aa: CASSDSGTGGNPTDTQYF; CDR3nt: TGTGCCAGCAGTGATTCCGGGACAGGGGGCAACCCCACAGATACGCAGTATTTT
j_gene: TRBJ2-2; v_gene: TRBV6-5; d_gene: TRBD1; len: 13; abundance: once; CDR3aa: CAMDRGLNGELFF; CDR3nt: TGTGCCATGGACAGGGGGCTGAACGGGGAGCTGTTTTTT
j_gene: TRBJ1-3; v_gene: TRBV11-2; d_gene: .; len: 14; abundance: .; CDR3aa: CASSPHSSGNTIYF; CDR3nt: TGTGCCAGCAGCCCCCACAGCTCTGGAAACACCATATATTTT
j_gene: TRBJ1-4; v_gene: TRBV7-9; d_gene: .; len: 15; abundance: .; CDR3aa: CASSLILGGNEKLFF; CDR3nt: TGTGCCAGCAGCTTAATTTTGGGGGGGAATGAAAAACTGTTTTTT
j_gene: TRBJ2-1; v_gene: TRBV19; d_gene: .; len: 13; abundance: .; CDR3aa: CASSPTWDNEQFF; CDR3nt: TGTGCCAGTAGTCCGACTTGGGACAATGAGCAGTTCTTC
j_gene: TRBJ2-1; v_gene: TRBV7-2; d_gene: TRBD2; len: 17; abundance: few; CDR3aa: CASSLAYSLAGDNEQFF; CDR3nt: TGTGCCAGCAGCTTAGCGTACAGCCTAGCGGGTGACAATGAGCAGTTCTTC
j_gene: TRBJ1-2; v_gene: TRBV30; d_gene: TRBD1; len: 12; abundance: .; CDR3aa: CAWTRGQHGYTF; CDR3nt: TGTGCCTGGACCAGGGGGCAACATGGCTACACCTTC
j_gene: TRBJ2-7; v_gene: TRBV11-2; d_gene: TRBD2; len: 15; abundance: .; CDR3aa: CASSLWAGDSYEQYF; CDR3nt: TGTGCCAGCAGCTTATGGGCGGGGGACTCCTACGAGCAGTACTTC
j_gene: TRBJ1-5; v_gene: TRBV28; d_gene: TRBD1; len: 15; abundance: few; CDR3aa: CASSRDSPSNQPQHF; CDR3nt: TGTGCCAGCAGTCGGGACAGCCCTAGCAATCAGCCCCAGCATTTT
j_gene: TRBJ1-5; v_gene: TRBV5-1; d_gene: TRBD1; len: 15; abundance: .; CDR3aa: CASALWTGTNQPQHF; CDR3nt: TGCGCCAGCGCTCTCTGGACAGGGACAAATCAGCCCCAGCATTTT
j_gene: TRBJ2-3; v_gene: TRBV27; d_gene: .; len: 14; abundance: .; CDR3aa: CASRPWDFTDTQYF; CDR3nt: TGTGCCAGCAGACCCTGGGACTTCACAGATACGCAGTATTTT
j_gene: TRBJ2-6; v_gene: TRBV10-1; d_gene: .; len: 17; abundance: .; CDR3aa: CASSESIFGSGANVLTF; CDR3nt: TGCGCCAGCAGTGAGTCGATTTTCGGTTCTGGGGCCAACGTCCTGACTTTC
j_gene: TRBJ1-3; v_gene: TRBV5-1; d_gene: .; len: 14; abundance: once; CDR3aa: CASSEQGSGNTIYF; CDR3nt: TGCGCCAGCTCGGAACAGGGTTCTGGAAACACCATATATTTT
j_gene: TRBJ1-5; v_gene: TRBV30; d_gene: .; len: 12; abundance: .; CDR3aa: CAWSGENQPQHF; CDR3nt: TGTGCCTGGAGCGGGGAGAATCAGCCCCAGCATTTT
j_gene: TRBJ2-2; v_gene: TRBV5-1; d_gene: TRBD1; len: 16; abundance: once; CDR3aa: CASRSLETGRTGELFF; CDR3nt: TGCGCCAGCAGGTCCTTAGAGACAGGGCGGACCGGGGAGCTGTTTTTT
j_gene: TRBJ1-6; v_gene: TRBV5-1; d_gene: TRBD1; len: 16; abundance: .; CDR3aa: CASSLDVGTVNSPLHF; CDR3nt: TGCGCCAGCAGCTTGGATGTTGGGACAGTGAATTCACCCCTCCACTTT
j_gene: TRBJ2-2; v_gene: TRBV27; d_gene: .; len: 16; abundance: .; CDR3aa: CASSSTGTSNTGELFF; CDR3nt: TGTGCCAGCAGTTCCACCGGGACATCGAACACCGGGGAGCTGTTTTTT
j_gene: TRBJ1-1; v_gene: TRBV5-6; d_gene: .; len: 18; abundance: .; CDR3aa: CASSSTPGSFMGGTEAFF; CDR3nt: TGTGCCAGCAGCTCGACTCCCGGGTCTTTTATGGGGGGCACTGAAGCTTTCTTT
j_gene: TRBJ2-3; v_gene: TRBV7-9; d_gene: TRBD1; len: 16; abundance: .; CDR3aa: CASSPVGTGDPDTQYF; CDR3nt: TGTGCCAGCAGTCCTGTGGGGACAGGGGATCCAGATACGCAGTATTTT
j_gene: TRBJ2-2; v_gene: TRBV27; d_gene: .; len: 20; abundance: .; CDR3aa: CASTRSLSRFDLLNTGELFF; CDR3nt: TGTGCCAGCACCCGCTCCCTTTCTAGGTTCGATCTTCTAAACACCGGGGAGCTGTTTTTT
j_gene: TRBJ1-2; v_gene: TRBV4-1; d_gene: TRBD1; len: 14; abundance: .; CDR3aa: CASSQPGQVYGYTF; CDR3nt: TGCGCCAGCAGCCAGCCGGGACAGGTCTATGGCTACACCTTC
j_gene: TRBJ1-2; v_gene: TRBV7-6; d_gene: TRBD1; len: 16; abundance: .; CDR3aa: CASSLRFYRGDYGYTF; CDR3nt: TGTGCCAGCAGCTTAAGATTCTACAGGGGAGACTATGGCTACACCTTC
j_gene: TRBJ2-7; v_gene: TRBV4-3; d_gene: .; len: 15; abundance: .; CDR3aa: CASSQDRQALYEQYF; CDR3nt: TGCGCCAGCAGCCAAGATCGCCAGGCACTCTACGAGCAGTACTTC
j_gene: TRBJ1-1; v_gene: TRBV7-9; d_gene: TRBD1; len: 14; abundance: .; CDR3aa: CASSIRTGALRAFF; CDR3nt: TGTGCCAGCAGCATCCGGACAGGGGCTTTGCGAGCTTTCTTT
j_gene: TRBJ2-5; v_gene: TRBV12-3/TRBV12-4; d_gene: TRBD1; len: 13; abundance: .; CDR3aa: CASSLGQQETQYF; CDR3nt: TGTGCCAGCAGTCTGGGACAGCAAGAGACCCAGTACTTC
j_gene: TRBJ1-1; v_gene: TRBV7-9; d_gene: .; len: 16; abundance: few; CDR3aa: CASSLSSEGPHTEAFF; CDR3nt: TGTGCCAGCAGCTTATCATCGGAGGGCCCACACACTGAAGCTTTCTTT
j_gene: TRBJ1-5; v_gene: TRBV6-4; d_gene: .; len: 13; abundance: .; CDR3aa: CASSEQGNQPQHF; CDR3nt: TGTGCCAGCAGTGAACAAGGCAATCAGCCCCAGCATTTT
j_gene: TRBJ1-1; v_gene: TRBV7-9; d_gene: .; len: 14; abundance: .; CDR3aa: CASSLAQDYTEAFF; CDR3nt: TGTGCCAGCAGCTTAGCGCAGGATTACACTGAAGCTTTCTTT
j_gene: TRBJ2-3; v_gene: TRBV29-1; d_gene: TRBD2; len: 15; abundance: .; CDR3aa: CSVARLAESTDTQYF; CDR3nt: TGCAGCGTTGCCCGACTAGCGGAAAGCACAGATACGCAGTATTTT
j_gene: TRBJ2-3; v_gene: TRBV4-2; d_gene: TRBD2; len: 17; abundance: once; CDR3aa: CASSQDTAGGHFPAQYF; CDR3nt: TGTGCCAGCAGCCAAGATACGGCGGGGGGGCATTTTCCGGCGCAGTATTTT
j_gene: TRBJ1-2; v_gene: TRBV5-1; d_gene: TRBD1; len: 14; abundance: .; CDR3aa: CASSSGQGSYGYTF; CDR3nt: TGCGCCAGCAGCTCAGGACAGGGAAGCTATGGCTACACCTTC
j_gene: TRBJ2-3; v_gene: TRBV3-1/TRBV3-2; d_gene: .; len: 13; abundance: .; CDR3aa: CASSQGGTDTQYF; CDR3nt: TGTGCCAGCAGCCAAGGCGGGACAGATACGCAGTATTTT
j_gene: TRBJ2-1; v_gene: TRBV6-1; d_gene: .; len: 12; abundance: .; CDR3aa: CASSERRGEQFF; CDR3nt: TGTGCCAGCAGTGAACGGAGGGGTGAGCAGTTCTTC
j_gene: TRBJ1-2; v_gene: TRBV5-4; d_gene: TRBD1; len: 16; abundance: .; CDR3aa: CASSTGTGGLVGGYTF; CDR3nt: TGTGCCAGCAGTACCGGGACAGGGGGCTTAGTTGGTGGCTACACCTTC